This T cell receptor beta chain was observed in a study of blood T cell repertoires in COVID-19. The overall study: Sites in the United States, Italy and Spain provided acute and convalescent COVID-19 samples. PBMCs, B-cell-depleted T cells, or T cells provided the cDNA or gDNA that made up the material.

In the authors' workflow: Reference gene primer amplification gave nucleated cell count estimates. Profiled with immunoSEQ multiplex PCR; TCRdb holds only in-frame clones, not every one. The V and J calls and clone size are taken from that table; D and trimming were inferred from the DNA. Here the sample spans about 270,000 clones, 87% being singletons. This CDR3 comprises 15 residues. The germline CDR1 and CDR2 sequences are LNHDA and SQIVND (reference sequence). Trimming took off 7 bases at V and 2 bases at J, with 17 bases between the two ends. The receptor was derived from a woman in her fifties or sixties with acute or convalescent COVID-19. V gene TRBV19 combines with J gene TRBJ1-2, with D perhaps TRBD1 (6 bases). The sequenced sample was peripheral blood. The CDR3 nucleotides read TGTGCCAGTAACATCAGAGGGGGAGAGAACTATGGCTACACCTTC. Its protein is CASNIRGGENYGYTF.